This T cell receptor beta chain was captured by sequencing in a study of naive and memory T cell subsets. A UMI-containing oligonucleotide was joined by 3' ligation to the TCR cDNA template. Adult healthy volunteers gave 2.5 ml peripheral blood for whole-blood RNA. Input was roughly 1 to 1,100 ng of DNase-treated total RNA without cell sorting. The SP2 primer and nested alpha and beta constant region primers amplified ligated cDNA in four rounds. Reverse transcription of blood and skin TCR RNA was primed at alpha and beta constant regions. TCRdb processed the 5' RACE reads anew with MiXCR; each CDR3 protein has one entry. The table has 55,000 to 65,000 distinct CDR3 sequences, roughly 8.1% seen once. CDR1 and CDR2 (germline): ENHRY, SYGVKD. CDR3 size: 13 residues. Between the trimmed V and J ends, which lost 6 bases and 9 bases, there was a span of 15 bases. Regarding the study as a whole: Potentially, T cell activation and differentiation skew this RNA-based measurement.

The sample holds a few counts of this clonotype. The antigen remains undetermined. The chain uses TRBV10-3 and TRBJ2-1, with D maybe TRBD2 (5 bases). The sequence was obtained from a female donor in good health. Here the CDR3 reads CAISAREYGEQFF. The DNA of the CDR3 is TGTGCCATCAGCGCCCGGGAATACGGTGAGCAGTTCTTC.